This T cell receptor (beta chain) stems from a study of preoperative IRX-2 immunotherapy in early breast cancer. Noted treatment: preoperative locoregional IRX-2 cytokine immunotherapy. After removal of 6 bases from V and 0 bases from J, the junction contained 11 bases not matched to a gene. The length of the CDR3 is 18 residues. Germline V gene sequence: CDR1 LGHNT, CDR2 FRNRAP. Produced via immunoSEQ multiplex PCR; TCRdb's table is partial and in-frame only. Here the sample spans 35,000 to 50,000 clones, about 95% being singletons. The V and J genes are TRBV12-5 and TRBJ2-7; TRBD2 aligns across 13 bases. The clonotype originates from a human donor with breast cancer. Source: tumor tissue, taken after IRX-2 immunotherapy. CDR3 protein: CASGRPGLAGPNSYEQYF. The CDR3 coding sequence is TGTGCTAGTGGACGCCCGGGACTAGCGGGACCCAACTCCTACGAGCAGTACTTC.